Presented here are 27 T cell receptor beta chains from one specimen sequenced in a study of T cell repertoires in cytomegalovirus infection. TCRdb used MiXCR to reprocess the reads, holding one entry per CDR3 protein. Here the sample spans 450,000 to 550,000 distinct CDR3 sequences, about 17% being singletons. Sequencing was done on a sample of CD8+ T cells from PBMCs. The receptors come from a human donor in good health (CMV status not recorded). Some clones in this sample may be carry-over from other donors' samples.

The chain is built from TRBV29-1 and TRBJ1-2; 9 bases are a match to TRBD1. V lost 1 base to trimming and J lost 5 bases; unmatched junction nucleotides: 8. The CDR3 extends over 15 amino acids. CDR1 and CDR2 from the germline V gene are SQVTM and ANQGSEA. The DNA of the CDR3 is TGCAGCGTTGAAGTCTACAGGGGGCAGGGGTATGGCTACACCTTC. Its protein is CSVEVYRGQGYGYTF.

This clonotype occurred many times. V is TRBV7-3 and J is TRBJ2-3; tentatively, D is TRBD1 or TRBD2 (5 bases each). The CDR3 totals 16 residues. CDR1 SGHTA and CDR2 FQGTGA come from the germline V gene. V dropped 3 bases and J dropped 0 bases, with 13 bases sitting between them. The CDR3 here is CASSFGGVTSTDTQYF. The CDR3 nucleotides are TGTGCCAGCAGCTTTGGGGGAGTCACTAGCACAGATACGCAGTATTTT.

This clonotype was counted ten times or more. This chain links TRBV7-8 with TRBJ2-2; D is possibly TRBD1 (6 bases). The CDR3 has 15 residues. V was trimmed by 1 base and J by 5 bases, leaving 11 bases between them. Germline CDR1 reads SGHVS; CDR2 reads FQNEAQ. The CDR3 protein is CASSLVGGPTGELFF. Written as DNA, the CDR3 is TGTGCCAGCAGCTTAGTAGGGGGTCCTACCGGGGAGCTGTTTTTT.

This clonotype was counted ten times or more. The V gene is TRBV7-9, the J gene TRBJ2-1; no firm D call. This CDR3 comprises 15 residues. V was shortened by 3 bases and J by 2 bases, with 11 bases between the two germline ends. CDR1 and CDR2 from the germline V gene are SEHNR and FQNEAQ (reference sequence). CDR3 in amino acids: CASSFSLRPYNEQFF. The CDR3 region has the DNA TGTGCCAGCAGCTTCTCACTACGGCCCTACAATGAGCAGTTCTTC.

This chain uses TRBV7-9 with TRBJ2-1; D gene uncertain. There are 14 residues in the CDR3. Germline lookup yields CDR1 SEHNR and CDR2 FQNEAQ (reference sequence). Trimming took off 1 base at V and 5 bases at J, with 9 bases between the two ends. CDR3 sequence (DNA): TGTGCCAGCAGCTTAGTTACAGAGAACAATGAGCAGTTCTTC. Translation gives CASSLVTENNEQFF.

V and J are TRBV3-1 and TRBJ2-5; tentatively, D is TRBD2 (7 bases). V lost 0 bases and J 5 bases, leaving 16 bases between the germline ends. This CDR3 region has 16 residues. Germline V CDR1 and CDR2: LGHDT, YNNKEL (reference sequence). The CDR3 sequence: CASSQERGGVLETQYF. DNA of the CDR3: TGTGCCAGCAGCCAAGAGAGGGGGGGGGTTTTGGAGACCCAGTACTTC.

V usage is TRBV5-1 and J usage is TRBJ2-7; D is undetermined. Germline CDR1 is SGHRS and CDR2 is YFSETQ. The CDR3 length is 15 residues. The V and J ends lost 3 bases and 1 base respectively, with 14 bases between them. For the CDR3, the DNA is TGCGCCAGCAGCTCAGCCTTCTGGTCGTCCTACGAGCAGTACTTC. This codes for CASSSAFWSSYEQYF.

The table lists this clonotype with a few counts. This chain links TRBV5-6 with TRBJ1-2; 8 bases fit TRBD1. Germline V CDR1 and CDR2: SGHDT, YYEEEE. V gave up 4 bases and J gave up 8 bases; unmatched junction bases: 4. The length of the CDR3 is 12 residues. The CDR3, as DNA: TGTGCCAGCAGCGTCAGGGGGCGAGGCTACACCTTC. This encodes CASSVRGRGYTF.

This clonotype was seen a few times. This chain connects TRBV15 to TRBJ2-5; D remains unclear. The V gene's germline CDR1 is LNHNV and CDR2 YYDKDF (reference sequence). V was pared by 0 bases and J by 0 bases, with 8 bases between. The length of the CDR3 is 15 residues. Written as DNA, the CDR3 is TGTGCCACCAGCAGAGAAGGCAGAAACCAAGAGACCCAGTACTTC. Translated, it gives CATSREGRNQETQYF.

This clonotype was seen only a few times. The chain combines TRBV5-6 with TRBJ1-1; the match to TRBD1 covers 8 bases. Germline trimming cut 6 bases from V and 4 bases from J; bases unmatched to any gene: 14. Germline CDR1 SGHDT, CDR2 YYEEEE. This CDR3 is built from 16 residues. CDR3 coding DNA: TGTGCCAGCACCCCCGGGACAGGTGGAGGGGTCACTGAAGCTTTCTTT. Protein product: CASTPGTGGGVTEAFF. Variable domain in full (rest from reference TRBV5-6 and TRBJ1-1): DAGVTQSPTHLIKTRGQQVTLRCSPKSGHDTVSWYQQALGQGPQFIFQYYEEEERQRGNFPDRFSGHQFPNYSSELNVNALLLGDSALYLCASTPGTGGGVTEAFFGQGTRLTVV.

In its sample, this clonotype was seen a few times. The V gene is TRBV10-3, the J gene TRBJ1-1; 10 bases map to TRBD1. Germline V gene data show CDR1 as ENHRY and CDR2 as SYGVKD. The CDR3 covers 13 residues. The V gene end was trimmed by 8 bases and the J gene end by 3 bases; junction bases not matched to a gene: 3. The CDR3 nucleotides are TGTGCCATCGGGGGGACAGGGGACACTGAAGCTTTCTTT. Its translation is CAIGGTGDTEAFF.

The chain uses TRBV14 and TRBJ2-7; 9 nucleotides align to TRBD1. CDR3 length: 17 residues. Germline lookup yields CDR1 SGHDN and CDR2 FVKESK. V lost 3 bases, J lost 3 bases, and 12 bases stayed unmatched. CDR3 amino acids: CASSQAGTGQVGYEQYF. The CDR3 nucleotides read TGTGCCAGCAGCCAGGCCGGGACAGGGCAAGTGGGCTACGAGCAGTACTTC. Together with reference TRBV14 and TRBJ2-7, the CDR3 gives the full variable domain: EAGVTQFPSHSVIEKGQTVTLRCDPISGHDNLYWYRRVMGKEIKFLLHFVKESKQDESGMPNNRFLAERTGGTYSTLKVQPAELEDSGVYFCASSQAGTGQVGYEQYFGPGTRLTVT.

This clonotype has ten or more counts. V and J are TRBV2 and TRBJ1-1, with D unclear. Germline V gene lookup returns CDR1 SNHLY and CDR2 FYNNEI. V lost 4 bases to trimming and J lost 1 base, with 10 bases between them. The CDR3 is 14 residues long. The DNA of the CDR3 is TGTGCCAGCAGTGTAGGCCAGCCGAACACTGAAGCTTTCTTT. This sequence encodes CASSVGQPNTEAFF.

This sequence joins TRBV19 and TRBJ2-2; unclear D gene. Per the germline V gene, CDR1 is LNHDA and CDR2 is SQIVND (reference sequence). This CDR3 has 14 residues. V was pared by 4 bases and J by 6 bases, with 12 bases between. In DNA form, the CDR3 reads TGTGCCAGTAGTACAGGTCTGGGCTCCGGGGAGCTGTTTTTT. Its translation: CASSTGLGSGELFF.

This clonotype was detected many times. The chain recombines TRBV28 with TRBJ2-1, with a weak D call TRBD2 (5 bases). Trimming removed 9 bases at V and 9 bases at J, with 24 bases between. CDR3 size: 15 residues. Looked up from germline, CDR1 is MDHEN and CDR2 is SYDVKM. The CDR3, as DNA: TGTGCCAGACGCCTACCAAAAACTAGGGCCTGTGAGCAGTTCTTC. Translation gives CARRLPKTRACEQFF.

This clonotype appeared many times. The chain couples TRBV13 to TRBJ2-3, with D perhaps matching TRBD1 (6 bases). CDR1 and CDR2 from the germline V gene are PRHDT and FYEKMQ (reference sequence). This CDR3 contains 16 residues. Between the trimmed V and J ends, which lost 4 bases and 5 bases, there was a span of 19 bases. The CDR3 region is CASSSRGLSQGDTQYF. The CDR3 DNA is TGTGCCAGCAGCTCCAGGGGTCTCTCCCAGGGAGATACGCAGTATTTT.

This chain joins TRBV27 and TRBJ2-1; D gene uncertain. Per germline, CDR1 MNHEY and CDR2 SMNVEV (reference sequence). CDR3 length equals 13 residues. Trimming pared 7 bases from V and 5 bases from J, leaving 12 bases between. CDR3 residues: CASTIAPHNEQFF. The CDR3 DNA reads TGTGCCAGCACTATTGCCCCCCACAATGAGCAGTTCTTC.

This clonotype was seen ten or more times. The gene calls are TRBV11-2 and TRBJ1-2; perhaps TRBD1 as D (5 bases). The length of the CDR3 is 13 residues. Trimming cost V 5 bases and J 6 bases, with 13 bases left between them. The germline gives CDR1 SGHAT, CDR2 FQNNGV. CDR3 in DNA: TGTGCCAGCAGCCCAACAGGTCCGGATGGCTACACCTTC. Translating it yields CASSPTGPDGYTF.

This clonotype was observed a handful of times. The chain uses TRBV27 and TRBJ2-7; D is uncertain. Per the germline V gene, CDR1 is MNHEY and CDR2 is SMNVEV (reference sequence). V lost 0 bases to trimming and J lost 0 bases, with 12 bases between them. The CDR3 sequence is 16 residues long. The CDR3 sequence: CASSLSWQHSSYEQYF. The CDR3 coding sequence is TGTGCCAGCAGTTTATCTTGGCAGCATAGCTCCTACGAGCAGTACTTC.

In this sample, this clonotype turned up many times. This chain joins TRBV20-1 and TRBJ2-1, with D maybe TRBD2 (6 bases). CDR1 is DFQATT and CDR2 is SNEGSKA in the germline V gene (reference sequence). V shed 2 bases and J shed 4 bases, with 15 bases lying between them. The CDR3 sequence is 15 residues long. The CDR3 protein is CSARLGAGPYNEQFF. The CDR3 DNA follows: TGCAGTGCTAGATTGGGCGCGGGGCCTTACAATGAGCAGTTCTTC.

This chain connects TRBV20-1 to TRBJ2-1, with a tentative D call TRBD2 (7 bases). This CDR3 has 16 amino acids. V was cut by 0 bases and J by 7 bases, with 19 bases left in between. Germline V gene sequence: CDR1 DFQATT, CDR2 SNEGSKA (reference sequence). CDR3 in amino acids: CSARDASGPRGNEQFF. The CDR3 bases are TGCAGTGCTAGAGATGCTAGCGGACCTAGGGGGAATGAGCAGTTCTTC.

This clonotype was counted at least ten times. The J gene is TRBJ2-1, the V gene TRBV7-6; TRBD2 matches 15 bases. Unmatched junction bases numbered 6, after V lost 5 bases and J lost 7 bases. The CDR3 is 16 amino acids. CDR1 and CDR2 (germline): SGHVS, FNYEAQ. CDR3 region: CASSQYGTSGRNEQFF. CDR3 DNA: TGTGCCAGCAGCCAATACGGGACTAGCGGGAGGAATGAGCAGTTCTTC.

This clonotype has at least ten counts. Germline and junction disagree at one end, which may indicate a read error. The chain employs TRBV12-3 or TRBV12-4 and TRBJ2-2; no reliable D call. The CDR3 consists of 14 residues. CDR3 sequence: CASSLEENTGELFF. DNA of the CDR3: TGTGCCAGCAGCTTAGAAGAGAACACCGGGGAGCTGTTTTTT.

This clonotype was seen ten or more times. The chain joins TRBV7-9 to TRBJ1-1, with TRBD1 as a possible D gene (5 bases). The V and J ends lost 1 base and 0 bases respectively, with 9 bases between them. There are 15 residues in the CDR3. Germline CDR1 SEHNR, CDR2 FQNEAQ (reference sequence). The CDR3 spells CASSLVGALNTEAFF. Written as DNA, the CDR3 is TGTGCCAGCAGCTTAGTTGGGGCATTGAACACTGAAGCTTTCTTT.

This clonotype showed up many times. J is TRBJ2-1 and V is TRBV4-1; a weak D match, TRBD2 (6 bases). The CDR3 is 14 residues long. Trimming pared 3 bases from V and 14 bases from J, leaving 20 bases between. Germline V gene lookup returns CDR1 MGHRA and CDR2 YSYEKL. The DNA of the CDR3 is TGCGCCAGCAGCCACGCCTGGGGGGACGGTAGGGAGTTCTTC. Translation gives CASSHAWGDGREFF.

This clonotype has just a few counts. The chain has TRBV5-6 and TRBJ1-2; 7 positions agree with TRBD1. This CDR3 is built from 13 residues. Germline CDR1 is SGHDT and CDR2 is YYEEEE. The J segment lost 6 bases and the V segment lost 5 bases, leaving 7 bases of the junction unmatched. The CDR3 region has the DNA TGTGCCAGCAGACCCGGGACAGAAGATGGCTACACCTTC. Translated, it gives CASRPGTEDGYTF. Looking up the rest from reference TRBV5-6 and TRBJ1-2 gives the full variable domain: DAGVTQSPTHLIKTRGQQVTLRCSPKSGHDTVSWYQQALGQGPQFIFQYYEEEERQRGNFPDRFSGHQFPNYSSELNVNALLLGDSALYLCASRPGTEDGYTFGSGTRLTVV.

The chain is built from TRBV5-1 and TRBJ2-7; perhaps TRBD2 as D (6 bases). Germline V gives CDR1 SGHRS, CDR2 YFSETQ. V lost 0 bases and J 3 bases, leaving 16 bases between the germline ends. The CDR3 length is 16 residues. The CDR3 loop is CASSLASGEGFYEQYF. The CDR3 DNA reads as TGCGCCAGCAGCTTGGCCTCGGGAGAGGGATTCTACGAGCAGTACTTC.